This T cell receptor beta chain was sequenced in a study of T cells in Graves' hyperthyroidism and ophthalmopathy. Findings and limits, study-wide: Most thyroid clonotypes with frequency above 0.001 were detected in blood. Model output signaled ophthalmopathy a median approximately 6 months ahead of onset.

Researchers amplified the TCR beta CDR3 regions from RNA transcripts. The HTBI primer set was used in a first-round RT-PCR of the TCR CDR3. MiXCR was run by TCRdb on the multiplex PCR reads, yielding one entry per CDR3 protein. The table records about 560,000 distinct CDR3 sequences, around 15% of them present only once. This clonotype was detected many times. Its matching antigen is unknown. The V gene's germline CDR1 is SEHNR and CDR2 FQNEAQ (reference sequence). The V segment lost 8 bases and the J segment 4 bases; nucleotides outside the gene matches: 7. The CDR3 is 13 amino acids. For Graves' hyperthyroidism to be stable, ophthalmopathy could not progress within 18 months. Based on clinical symptoms, serum thyroxine and TRAb, thyroid ultrasound and orbital computed tomography, diagnoses were reached.

This sequence joins TRBV7-9 and TRBJ1-2; 7 bases are a match to TRBD1. Sequencing was performed on blood. The sequence derives from a woman between 18 and 29 years old with Graves' hyperthyroidism. Here the CDR3 reads CASGDRGGYGYTF. In nucleotides, the CDR3 is TGTGCCAGCGGGGACAGAGGAGGCTATGGCTACACCTTC.